The TCR beta chain under discussion was sequenced for a study of blood T cell repertoires in COVID-19. There are 12 residues in the CDR3. Trimming pared 4 bases from V and 5 bases from J, leaving 9 bases between. Germline assignment: CDR1 MNHEY and CDR2 SMNVEV (reference sequence). The method was immunoSEQ multiplex PCR; TCRdb's version includes in-frame clones alone and lacks a portion of them. The data show under 130,000 clones, 88% seen once. The clonotype originates from a human donor in a cohort sampled during active COVID-19. The gene calls are TRBV27 and TRBJ2-7, with a possible D match to TRBD1 (6 bases). Specimen: peripheral blood. The CDR3 region has the DNA TGTGCCAGCAGTTGGGCAGGGGACGAGCAGTACTTC. It encodes CASSWAGDEQYF.